This is a list of T cell receptor beta chains from one sample in a study of T cell repertoires in aging, cancer and after chemotherapy. TCRdb called the multiplex PCR reads again in MiXCR, with one record for every CDR3 protein. Among 10,000 to 15,000 distinct CDR3 sequences listed, 25% to 30% were seen once. The sample was blood. These receptors all stem from a human donor with a blood cancer. CDR3s include the opening cysteine and the closing phenylalanine or tryptophan. The order of the fields is D gene, clone size, J gene, V gene, CDR3 DNA, CDR3 protein. D genes are given only for firm matches. Only part of the rows carry a size: once, few, many, or a class if the clone is expanded.

d_gene: NA; abundance: medium-sized; j_gene: TRBJ2-1; v_gene: TRBV19; CDR3nt: TGTGCCAGTAGTATGGGGTCACCGAATAATGAGCAGTTCTTC; CDR3aa: CASSMGSPNNEQFF
d_gene: NA; abundance: many; j_gene: TRBJ2-7; v_gene: TRBV6-1; CDR3nt: TGTGCCAGCAGTCTCTGGGGTGCCTCCTACGAGCAGTACTTC; CDR3aa: CASSLWGASYEQYF
d_gene: NA; abundance: NA; j_gene: TRBJ2-3; v_gene: TRBV10-2; CDR3nt: TGCGCCAGCAGGGGAAGGAGGGGGAGGGCTAGCACAGATACGCAGTATTTT; CDR3aa: CASRGRRGRASTDTQYF
d_gene: NA; abundance: NA; j_gene: TRBJ1-3; v_gene: TRBV7-2; CDR3nt: TGTGCCAGCAGCTTAGTTCCTATCTCTGGAAACACCATATATTTT; CDR3aa: CASSLVPISGNTIYF
d_gene: TRBD1; abundance: NA; j_gene: TRBJ1-1; v_gene: TRBV6-2/TRBV6-3; CDR3nt: TGTGCCAGCAGTTCGACAGGGAAACGGCAGGCTTTCTTT; CDR3aa: CASSSTGKRQAFF
d_gene: TRBD1; abundance: few; j_gene: TRBJ1-4; v_gene: TRBV15; CDR3nt: TGTGCCACCAGCAGGGTATCCGTCCGACAGGGGCAAAAAGGAAAACTGTTTTTT; CDR3aa: CATSRVSVRQGQKGKLFF
d_gene: NA; abundance: medium-sized; j_gene: TRBJ2-2; v_gene: TRBV5-5; CDR3nt: TGTGCCAGCAGCGGAGGTCCCGGCCCGCACACCGGGGAGCTGTTTTTT; CDR3aa: CASSGGPGPHTGELFF
d_gene: NA; abundance: few; j_gene: TRBJ2-2; v_gene: TRBV11-2; CDR3nt: TGTGCCAGCAGCCGGGGGCTGGGGACCGGGGAGCTGTTTTTT; CDR3aa: CASSRGLGTGELFF
d_gene: TRBD1; abundance: NA; j_gene: TRBJ1-1; v_gene: TRBV12-3/TRBV12-4; CDR3nt: TGTGCCAGCAGTTTCGGGGTCCACAGGGGCCCTCGGGGGTCGGCTGAAGCTTTCTTT; CDR3aa: CASSFGVHRGPRGSAEAFF
d_gene: NA; abundance: few; j_gene: TRBJ2-7; v_gene: TRBV12-3/TRBV12-4; CDR3nt: TGTGCCAGCGGGCCACGGGCGGGGTTTAACGAGCAGTACTTC; CDR3aa: CASGPRAGFNEQYF
d_gene: NA; abundance: NA; j_gene: TRBJ2-5; v_gene: TRBV6-1; CDR3nt: TGTGCCAGCAGCCTCACATTACAAGAGACCCAGTACTTC; CDR3aa: CASSLTLQETQYF
d_gene: NA; abundance: NA; j_gene: TRBJ1-1; v_gene: TRBV6-2/TRBV6-3; CDR3nt: TGTGCCAGCAACATGTACTGGAGTATTGGGTTGAACACTGAAGCTTTCTTT; CDR3aa: CASNMYWSIGLNTEAFF
d_gene: TRBD1; abundance: few; j_gene: TRBJ1-2; v_gene: TRBV12-3/TRBV12-4; CDR3nt: TGTGCCAGCAGTTTACGGGACAGGTACTACACCTTC; CDR3aa: CASSLRDRYYTF
d_gene: TRBD2; abundance: NA; j_gene: TRBJ2-1; v_gene: TRBV10-3; CDR3nt: TGTGCCATCAGTGCGGGGGGGAGCTCCTACAATGAGCAGTTCTTC; CDR3aa: CAISAGGSSYNEQFF
d_gene: TRBD1; abundance: few; j_gene: TRBJ1-1; v_gene: TRBV19; CDR3nt: TGTGCCAGTCAGAACCCAGGGGGCCCCACTGAAGCTTTCTTT; CDR3aa: CASQNPGGPTEAFF
d_gene: TRBD1; abundance: NA; j_gene: TRBJ1-2; v_gene: TRBV6-1; CDR3nt: TGTGCCAGCAGTGAACATAACAGGGGGATTGGCTACACCTTC; CDR3aa: CASSEHNRGIGYTF
d_gene: NA; abundance: few; j_gene: TRBJ2-2; v_gene: TRBV20-1; CDR3nt: TGCAGTGCTAGCCCCAGCGCGGGACAGTCGACCGGGGAGCTGTTTTTT; CDR3aa: CSASPSAGQSTGELFF
d_gene: TRBD1; abundance: many; j_gene: TRBJ1-1; v_gene: TRBV6-5; CDR3nt: TGTGCCAGCAGGCCGGGACAGGACATTCCTGAAGCTTTCTTT; CDR3aa: CASRPGQDIPEAFF
d_gene: TRBD1; abundance: medium-sized; j_gene: TRBJ1-2; v_gene: TRBV30; CDR3nt: TGTGCCTGGAGGAGACAGGGGGGTGGCTACACCTTC; CDR3aa: CAWRRQGGGYTF
d_gene: TRBD1; abundance: few; j_gene: TRBJ1-5; v_gene: TRBV18; CDR3nt: TGTGCCAGCTCACCACCCGGGACAGGGAGCAATCAGCCCCAGCATTTT; CDR3aa: CASSPPGTGSNQPQHF
d_gene: NA; abundance: NA; j_gene: TRBJ2-3; v_gene: TRBV6-2/TRBV6-3; CDR3nt: TGTGCCAGCCGCCAGGGGACTGGATTCACAGATACGCAGTATTTT; CDR3aa: CASRQGTGFTDTQYF
d_gene: NA; abundance: medium-sized; j_gene: TRBJ2-2; v_gene: TRBV19; CDR3nt: TGTGCCAGTAGTCTTGGGGGAGGCGGGGAGCTGTTTTTT; CDR3aa: CASSLGGGGELFF
d_gene: NA; abundance: once; j_gene: TRBJ1-4; v_gene: TRBV6-5; CDR3nt: TGTGCCAGCAGTTCCCCCGGGGGGCGGGAAAAACTGTTTTTT; CDR3aa: CASSSPGGREKLFF
d_gene: NA; abundance: few; j_gene: TRBJ1-4; v_gene: TRBV5-6; CDR3nt: TGTGCCAGCAGCTTGGATGGTGAAAAACTGTTTTTT; CDR3aa: CASSLDGEKLFF